Listed below are T cell receptor beta chains from one sample, sequenced in a study of cytomegalovirus exposure and HLA in healthy donors. TCRdb's table, derived via immunoSEQ multiplex PCR, lists solely in-frame clones and lacks some. Of roughly 75,000 clones in the sample, approximately 95% were seen once. The source material was PBMCs. The receptors derive from a woman aged 18-35 years in good health and CMV-seronegative. The conserved cysteine and the conserved F or W are not part of the CDR3 here. Clone size is given for some rows only: seen once, a few or many times, or a class if the clone is expanded.

cdr3_aa j_call v_call clone_size
ATWAGVNTEAF TRBJ1-1 TRBV10-3 NA
ASTGTSGDEQF TRBJ2-1 TRBV2 NA
ASSDSYGYT TRBJ1-2 TRBV28 NA
ASSVNSGGARETQY TRBJ2-5 TRBV5-1 NA
ASSIGTGISNQPQH TRBJ1-5 TRBV19 NA
ASRTEVRDYEQY TRBJ2-7 TRBV2 once
ASTSLAGEV TRBJ2-7 TRBV7-3 NA
ASRETGLEPQH TRBJ1-5 TRBV28 NA
ASSMTVLGEANTGELF TRBJ2-2 TRBV7-9 NA
ASSRSGQGVGEKLF TRBJ1-4 TRBV11-3 NA
ASGSGLAGGYEQY TRBJ2-7 TRBV12-5 NA
ASSHSATGESYEQY TRBJ2-7 TRBV4-3 few
AGGAGNTIY TRBJ1-3 TRBV2 once
ASRQTTGGSNTGELF TRBJ2-2 TRBV5-1 NA
ASSPWTSGLRGNIQY TRBJ2-4 TRBV7-8 once
AWVRTDQETQY TRBJ2-5 TRBV30 NA
ASSYQDSYEQY TRBJ2-7 TRBV11-1 NA
ASSDRVSEQY NA TRBV2 NA
ASSHPHSETQY TRBJ2-5 TRBV4-1 NA
ASSSGPARGTQY TRBJ2-5 TRBV7-2 NA